The T cell receptor beta chain described here comes from a study of blood T cell repertoires in COVID-19. As processed by the authors: Reference gene primer amplification yielded estimated nucleated cell counts. Some clones are missing from TCRdb's copy, which holds only in-frame ones; the method was immunoSEQ multiplex PCR. That table supplies the V and J calls and clone size; D and trimming were determined from the DNA. The table shows under 150,000 clones, with 65% to 85% occurring only once. CDR3 length: 12 amino acids. V was pared by 8 bases and J by 5 bases, with 12 bases between. Germline assignment: CDR1 LGHDT and CDR2 YNNKEL (reference sequence).

The chain joins TRBV3-1 (or the pseudogene TRBV3-2) to TRBJ1-1, with D tentatively TRBD1 (5 bases). The sample comprised peripheral blood. This TCR was sampled from a man between 60 and 75 years old with active or convalescent COVID-19. The CDR3 loop reads CASQVKGTEAFF. CDR3 bases: TGTGCCAGCCAGGTTAAGGGGACTGAAGCTTTCTTT.